A single sample gave rise to the 8 T cell receptor beta chains below, sequenced in a study of control samples from healthy donors and cancer patients (dated by TCRdb to the early 2020s). To prepare the library, the immunoSEQ multiplex PCR assay was applied. This immuneACCESS table, as held by TCRdb, lists in-frame sequences with V and J called but not all clones. Of the missing ones, under half trace to an unresolved V gene in checked studies; the others have no known cause. The sample records 100,000 to 150,000 clones, about 90% of which are singletons. Roughly 2.1% of the sample lies in the top ten. The sequencing input was blood. The receptor set was obtained from a woman aged 50 to 60 in good health.

This chain links TRBV6-6 with TRBJ1-1, with D unclear. CDR3 length: 13 amino acids. The V end was cut by 0 bases, the J end by 10 bases, with 12 bases between. Germline V gene data show CDR1 as MNHNY and CDR2 as SVGAGI (reference sequence). The CDR3 loop reads CASSYSSPGGAFF. CDR3 nucleotides: TGTGCCAGCAGTTACTCCTCGCCCGGAGGAGCTTTCTTT.

The genes are TRBV5-4 and TRBJ2-5; no clear D gene. CDR1 is SGHNT and CDR2 is YYREEE in the germline V gene (reference sequence). Trimming took off 4 bases at V and 4 bases at J, with 11 bases between the two ends. This CDR3 is built from 13 residues. CDR3 sequence (DNA): TGTGCCAGCAGCGCTGTTGGGCGAGAGACCCAGTACTTC. This encodes CASSAVGRETQYF.

J is TRBJ1-2 and V is TRBV9, with 10 nucleotides matching TRBD1. CDR3 length equals 14 residues. CDR1 and CDR2 (germline): SGDLS, YYNGEE. Trimming at V came to 0 bases and at J to 8 bases, leaving 4 bases not matched to a gene. In DNA, the CDR3 is TGTGCCAGCAGCGTAGGACAGGGGGCGCGGGGCTACACCTTC. Encoded protein: CASSVGQGARGYTF.

This clone was counted a single time. V usage is TRBV2 and J usage is TRBJ1-2, with 7 positions matching TRBD1. Germline lookup yields CDR1 SNHLY and CDR2 FYNNEI. The CDR3 is 14 amino acids. J was trimmed by 7 bases and V by 5 bases; bases with no gene match: 10. CDR3 bases: TGTGCCAGCAGTCAAGGGGGCCAAAGAAGTGGCTACACCTTC. Protein: CASSQGGQRSGYTF.

The chain recombines TRBV5-1 with TRBJ1-4, with a weak D call TRBD1 (5 bases). Germline CDR1 reads SGHRS; CDR2 reads YFSETQ. The CDR3 runs to 20 residues. Deletions cut 4 bases from V and 4 bases from J, with 29 bases between. The chain's CDR3 is CASSKFPTGTDFIRNEKLFF. The CDR3 DNA reads as TGCGCCAGCAGCAAATTCCCGACCGGGACTGACTTTATTCGTAATGAAAAACTGTTTTTT.

The chain joins TRBV10-3 to TRBJ2-3, with D possibly being TRBD2 (5 bases). V gave up 2 bases and J gave up 3 bases, with 9 bases separating them. There are 14 residues in the CDR3. Germline-derived CDR1 and CDR2 are ENHRY and SYGVKD. CDR3 protein: CAISETKRTDTQYF. In nucleotides, the CDR3 is TGTGCCATCAGTGAGACGAAGCGGACAGATACGCAGTATTTT.

This clone occurred a few times. V usage is TRBV14 and J usage is TRBJ2-1, with D tentatively TRBD2 (7 bases). Trimming cost V 2 bases and J 6 bases, with 14 bases left between them. CDR3 size: 15 residues. In germline, CDR1 is SGHDN, CDR2 FVKESK. The CDR3, as DNA: TGTGCCAGCAGCCAAAGTGCGGGGGCTGGCAATGAGCAGTTCTTC. This sequence encodes CASSQSAGAGNEQFF. The complete variable domain, with remaining parts taken from reference TRBV14 and TRBJ2-1, reads EAGVTQFPSHSVIEKGQTVTLRCDPISGHDNLYWYRRVMGKEIKFLLHFVKESKQDESGMPNNRFLAERTGGTYSTLKVQPAELEDSGVYFCASSQSAGAGNEQFFGPGTRLTVL.

This clone was seen a few times. V gene TRBV6-1 combines with J gene TRBJ1-4; no firm D call. From germline, CDR1 is MNHNS and CDR2 SASEGT. Trimming pared 3 bases from V and 3 bases from J, leaving 14 bases between. The CDR3 consists of 16 residues. Written as DNA, the CDR3 is TGTGCCAGCAGTGAGAAAGGGATTGGGGCTAATGAAAAACTGTTTTTT. The encoded protein is CASSEKGIGANEKLFF.